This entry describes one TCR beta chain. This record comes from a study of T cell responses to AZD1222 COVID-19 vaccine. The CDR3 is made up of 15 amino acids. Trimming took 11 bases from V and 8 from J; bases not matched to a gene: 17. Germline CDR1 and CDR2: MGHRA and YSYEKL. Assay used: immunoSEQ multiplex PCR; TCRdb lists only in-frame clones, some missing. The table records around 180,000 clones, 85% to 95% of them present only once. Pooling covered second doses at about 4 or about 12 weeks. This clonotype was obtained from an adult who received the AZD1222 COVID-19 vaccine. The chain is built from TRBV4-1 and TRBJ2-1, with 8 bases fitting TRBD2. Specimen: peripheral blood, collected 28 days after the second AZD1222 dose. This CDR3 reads CACCPDGISGDEQFF. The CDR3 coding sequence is TGCGCCTGCTGCCCCGACGGTATTAGCGGGGATGAGCAGTTCTTC.